In this sample, the clone carrying this T cell receptor (beta chain) turned up once. The antigen is unknown. This sample is part of a study of cytomegalovirus exposure and HLA in healthy donors. General observations from the study: A later analysis linked some 17,000 TCR beta sequences to HLA alleles at 0.05 false discovery rate.

A multiplex PCR was run with 60 Vbeta primers and 13 Jbeta primers. Produced via immunoSEQ multiplex PCR; TCRdb's table is partial and in-frame only. The sample gives more than 110,000 clones, under 80% of which show up once; 2.8% is in the top ten. This CDR3 is built from 18 residues. V was clipped by 5 bases and J by 0 bases, with 22 bases between them. CDR1 LNHNV and CDR2 YYDKDF come from the germline V gene (reference sequence). This receptor was identified in a male donor in good health and CMV-seronegative. Sequenced sample: PBMCs. The rearrangement uses TRBV15 and TRBJ1-1; possibly TRBD1 for D (5 bases). The CDR3 is CATSGVQASERLNTEAFF. The CDR3 DNA reads TGTGCCACCAGCGGGGTACAGGCTTCCGAAAGACTGAACACTGAAGCTTTCTTT.